These T cell receptor beta chains were read from a single sample in a study of blood T cell repertoires in COVID-19. Sequencing was performed with immunoSEQ multiplex PCR; in TCRdb, only in-frame clones are kept and a portion is missing. This sample yields approximately 190,000 clones, of which less than 90% are seen a single time; about 20% belongs to the top ten. The sequenced sample consisted of peripheral blood. These receptors all come from a human donor in a cohort sampled during active COVID-19. Both conserved end residues are part of each CDR3. Fields, in order: clone size, D gene, J gene, V gene, CDR3 protein, CDR3 DNA. D genes are given only for firm matches. Clone size is shown for a subset of rows, as once, few, many or a class of expanded clone.

>.|TRBD2|TRBJ2-3|TRBV4-1
CASSQDRLAGADTQYF
TGCGCCAGCAGCCAAGATCGGCTAGCGGGAGCCGATACGCAGTATTTT
>.|TRBD1|TRBJ1-4|TRBV5-1
CASSSGTGDEKLFF
TGCGCCAGCAGTTCCGGGACAGGGGACGAAAAACTGTTTTTT
>.|TRBD2|TRBJ2-3|TRBV30
CAWSRLAGDTDTQYF
TGTGCCTGGAGTCGCCTAGCGGGGGACACAGATACGCAGTATTTT
>.|TRBD2|TRBJ2-7|TRBV11-3
CASSLDRLAGAGYEQYF
TGTGCCAGCAGCTTAGATCGACTAGCGGGAGCCGGCTACGAGCAGTACTTC
>.|TRBD2|TRBJ2-3|TRBV29-1
CSVVGGGTDTQYF
TGCAGCGTTGTGGGAGGGGGCACAGATACGCAGTATTTT
>.|TRBD1|TRBJ2-7|TRBV4-2
CASSQGQGPYYEQYF
TGTGCCAGCAGCCAAGGACAGGGACCATACTACGAGCAGTACTTC
>once|TRBD1|TRBJ2-2|TRBV30
CAWGDSPTGELFF
TGTGCCTGGGGGGACAGTCCCACCGGGGAGCTGTTTTTT
>.|TRBD1|TRBJ2-2|TRBV5-1
CASSQGYWAGGNTGELFF
TGCGCCAGCAGCCAGGGTTACTGGGCAGGGGGCAACACCGGGGAGCTGTTTTTT
>.|.|TRBJ1-2|TRBV5-1
CATRGRTSGGYTF
TGCGCCACCAGAGGGAGGACCAGCGGTGGCTACACCTTC
>.|.|TRBJ1-5|TRBV30
CAWSERPGGRPQHF
TGTGCCTGGAGTGAGCGCCCAGGCGGGCGGCCCCAGCATTTT
>.|.|TRBJ1-2|TRBV10-3
CAISRTDPNYGYTF
TGTGCCATCAGCCGGACAGATCCTAACTATGGCTACACCTTC
>.|.|TRBJ1-5|TRBV4-1
CASSQAEGRQPQHF
TGCGCCAGCAGCCAAGCCGAGGGGAGGCAGCCCCAGCATTTT
>.|.|TRBJ1-3|TRBV25-1
CASSDSGNGGNTIYF
TGTGCCAGCAGTGATTCGGGGAACGGTGGAAACACCATATATTTT
>.|.|TRBJ2-3|TRBV19
CASRKQGVGSTDTQYF
TGTGCCAGTAGAAAACAGGGAGTTGGAAGCACAGATACGCAGTATTTT
>once|TRBD2|TRBJ2-1|TRBV27
CASSESGGDAYNEQFF
TGTGCCAGCAGTGAAAGCGGGGGAGACGCCTACAATGAGCAGTTCTTC
>.|.|TRBJ1-1|TRBV19
CASSRQAGTEAFF
TGTGCCAGTAGCAGACAGGCAGGCACTGAAGCTTTCTTT
>.|.|TRBJ1-4|TRBV7-9
CASSLRFEGTNEKLFF
TGTGCCAGCAGCTTAAGGTTCGAGGGAACTAATGAAAAACTGTTTTTT
>.|TRBD1|TRBJ2-5|TRBV7-6
CASSSGTEETQYF
TGTGCCAGCAGCTCAGGGACAGAAGAGACCCAGTACTTC
>.|.|TRBJ2-2|TRBV12-3/TRBV12-4
CASSLDYTGELFF
TGTGCCAGCAGTTTAGACTACACCGGGGAGCTGTTTTTT
>.|.|TRBJ2-6|TRBV2
CATQGSGANVLTF
TGTGCCACTCAGGGTTCTGGGGCCAACGTCCTGACTTTC
>few|TRBD1|TRBJ1-6|TRBV12-5
CASAVGQGNNSPLHF
TGTGCTAGTGCCGTCGGACAGGGGAATAATTCACCCCTCCACTTT
>.|TRBD1|TRBJ2-2|TRBV6-6
CASTTGQQGAGELFF
TGTGCCAGCACTACGGGACAGCAAGGCGCCGGGGAGCTGTTTTTT
>.|TRBD1|TRBJ1-1|TRBV3-1/TRBV3-2
CASSPGTGINTEAFF
TGTGCCAGCAGCCCAGGGACAGGTATAAACACTGAAGCTTTCTTT
>.|TRBD2|TRBJ2-7|TRBV28
CATRRASGGFSYEQYF
TGTGCCACCAGGAGGGCTAGCGGGGGTTTCTCCTACGAGCAGTACTTC
>.|.|TRBJ1-1|TRBV5-6
CASSLTRGGALNTEAFF
TGTGCCAGCAGCTTGACTCGGGGGGGCGCACTGAACACTGAAGCTTTCTTT
>.|.|TRBJ2-7|TRBV27
CASSLYLRSGTSYEQYF
TGTGCCAGCAGTTTGTACCTCCGCAGCGGTACCTCCTACGAGCAGTACTTC
>.|TRBD1|TRBJ1-1|TRBV11-2
CASSLDKGAGWAFF
TGTGCCAGCAGCTTAGACAAGGGGGCGGGGTGGGCTTTCTTT
>.|.|TRBJ1-4|TRBV7-9
CASSRDSGRITATNEKLFF
TGTGCCAGCAGCCGCGACTCAGGGCGCATCACTGCAACTAATGAAAAACTGTTTTTT
>.|TRBD1|TRBJ1-4|TRBV28
CASSSQQGGEKLFF
TGTGCCAGCAGTTCCCAACAGGGGGGTGAAAAACTGTTTTTT
>.|TRBD1|TRBJ1-1|TRBV28
CASSSYPGQRDTEAFF
TGTGCCAGCAGTTCCTACCCGGGACAGCGAGACACTGAAGCTTTCTTT
>.|TRBD1|TRBJ2-2|TRBV27
CASSLLSRDRATGELFF
TGTGCCAGCAGTTTATTGTCGCGAGACAGGGCTACCGGGGAGCTGTTTTTT
>.|TRBD2|TRBJ2-2|TRBV10-2
CASSLLAGANTGELFF
TGCGCCAGCAGTCTACTAGCGGGAGCGAACACCGGGGAGCTGTTTTTT
>.|.|TRBJ1-4|TRBV18
CASSPQGLEKLFF
TGTGCCAGCTCACCGCAGGGTCTGGAAAAACTGTTTTTT
>.|.|TRBJ1-2|TRBV21-1
CASSYYRPEGYTF
TGTGCCAGCAGCTATTACCGACCGGAGGGCTACACCTTC
>.|.|TRBJ2-1|TRBV11-3
CASSRNRVDNEQFF
TGTGCCAGCAGCCGCAACAGGGTTGACAATGAGCAGTTCTTC
>.|.|TRBJ2-7|TRBV5-5
CASSLQGRYEQYF
TGTGCCAGCAGCTTACAGGGCCGGTACGAGCAGTACTTC
>.|TRBD2|TRBJ2-7|TRBV5-1
CASSSMTSGSNYEQYF
TGCGCCAGCAGCTCGATGACTAGCGGGAGTAACTACGAGCAGTACTTC
>.|TRBD1|TRBJ1-4|TRBV28
CASRTTGFNEKLFF
TGTGCCAGCAGGACGACAGGGTTTAATGAAAAACTGTTTTTT
>few|.|TRBJ1-1|TRBV19
CASSSQVFTEAFF
TGTGCCAGTAGTTCTCAGGTGTTCACTGAAGCTTTCTTT
>.|TRBD1|TRBJ1-2|TRBV19
CASNRQGYYGYTF
TGTGCCAGCAACCGACAGGGGTACTATGGCTACACCTTC
>.|.|TRBJ2-2|TRBV3-1/TRBV3-2
CASSEFGGELFF
TGTGCCAGCAGCGAATTCGGCGGGGAGCTGTTTTTT
>.|.|TRBJ2-5|TRBV7-9
CASAGETQYF
TGTGCCAGCGCAGGGGAGACCCAGTACTTC